This T cell receptor (beta chain) was captured in a study of blood T cell repertoires in COVID-19. The wider study: The samples span acute and convalescent COVID-19 from the United States, Italy and Spain. T cells, B-cell-depleted T cells, or PBMCs provided the cDNA or gDNA that served as material.

Profiling relied on immunoSEQ multiplex PCR, and the TCRdb table lists in-frame clones only, not all of them. Here the sample spans hundreds of thousands of clones, approximately 83% being singletons. Germline CDR1 is LNHDA and CDR2 is SQIVND (reference sequence). CDR3 length equals 13 residues. V lost 6 bases to trimming and J lost 4 bases, with 10 bases between them. The J gene is TRBJ2-1, the V gene TRBV19; D is possibly TRBD2 (5 bases). The sequence was obtained from a man of 80 years or more with acute or convalescent COVID-19. Sample: peripheral blood. The CDR3 spells CASRKADYNEQFF. The CDR3 bases are TGTGCCAGTAGAAAAGCGGATTACAATGAGCAGTTCTTC.